This TCR beta chain was sequenced in a study of identifying expanded T cells in peripheral blood. General study results and limits: Technical replicates showed about 1.2 changed clones; two weeks about 16; four weeks 19. Clone count variance between roughly 2-week samples rose with total template count.

V lost 2 bases and J lost 6; bases outside the gene matches: 16. This CDR3 region has 16 residues. Germline V gives CDR1 SQVTM, CDR2 ANQGSEA. Comment on this clone: Its antigen is not known.

Measured with immunoSEQ multiplex PCR; TCRdb has only the in-frame clones, and not every one. The profile covers about 50,000 clones, with about 85% appearing a single time and around a sixth taken by the ten largest. During the collection period, no donor immune events like infections were recorded. The chain recombines TRBV29-1 with TRBJ2-7, with TRBD1 matching 7 bases. The TCR comes from a person aged 18-69 years in good health. Sequenced material: blood. CDR3 sequence (DNA): TGCAGCGTTGAACATCCCGACACAGGGGTGGTTGGCGAGCAGTACTTC. Translated: CSVEHPDTGVVGEQYF.